This TCR beta chain originates from a study of cytomegalovirus exposure and HLA in healthy donors. Primers for the PCR totalled 60 Vbeta and 13 Jbeta. Sequencing used immunoSEQ multiplex PCR; TCRdb keeps in-frame clones, though not all of them. The repertoire holds some 190,000 clones, with about 83% as singletons. CDR3 length equals 13 residues. Germline V gene data show CDR1 as MNHNS and CDR2 as SASEGT. Unmatched junction bases numbered 11, after V lost 10 bases and J lost 13 bases. This TCR came from a female donor in good health and CMV-seronegative. This chain joins TRBV6-1 and TRBJ2-5; 14 nucleotides agree with TRBD2. Source material: PBMCs. The CDR3 nucleotides read TGTGCCACGTGGACTAGCGGGGGGCCTTACTGGTACTTC. Its translation is CATWTSGGPYWYF.